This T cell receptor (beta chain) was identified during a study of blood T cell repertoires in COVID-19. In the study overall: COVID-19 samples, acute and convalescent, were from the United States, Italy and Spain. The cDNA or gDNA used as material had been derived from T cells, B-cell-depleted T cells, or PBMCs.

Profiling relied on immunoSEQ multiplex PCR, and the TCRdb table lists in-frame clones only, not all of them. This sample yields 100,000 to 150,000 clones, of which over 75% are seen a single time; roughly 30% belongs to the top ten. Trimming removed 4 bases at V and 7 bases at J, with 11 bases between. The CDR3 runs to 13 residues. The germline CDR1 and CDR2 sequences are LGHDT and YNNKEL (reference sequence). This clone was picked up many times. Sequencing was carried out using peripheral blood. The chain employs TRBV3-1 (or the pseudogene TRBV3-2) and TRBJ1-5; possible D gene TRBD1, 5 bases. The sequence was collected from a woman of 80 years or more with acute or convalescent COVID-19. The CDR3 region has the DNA TGTGCCAGCAGCCTCAGTGGGGGGCAGCCCCAGCATTTT. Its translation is CASSLSGGQPQHF.